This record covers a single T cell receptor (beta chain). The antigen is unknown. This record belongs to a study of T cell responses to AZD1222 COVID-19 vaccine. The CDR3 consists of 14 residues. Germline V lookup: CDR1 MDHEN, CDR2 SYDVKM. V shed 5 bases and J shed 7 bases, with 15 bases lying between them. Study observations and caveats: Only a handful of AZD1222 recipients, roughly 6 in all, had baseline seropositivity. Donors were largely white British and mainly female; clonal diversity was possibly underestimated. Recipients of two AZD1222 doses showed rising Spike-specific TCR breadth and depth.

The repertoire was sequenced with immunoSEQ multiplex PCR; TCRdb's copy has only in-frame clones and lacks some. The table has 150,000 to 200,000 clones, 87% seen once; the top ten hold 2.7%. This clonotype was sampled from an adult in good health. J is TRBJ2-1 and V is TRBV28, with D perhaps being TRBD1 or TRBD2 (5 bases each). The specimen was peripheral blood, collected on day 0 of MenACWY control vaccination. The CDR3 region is CASSLRGSGNEQFF. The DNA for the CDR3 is TGTGCCAGCAGTCTAAGGGGTTCGGGGAATGAGCAGTTCTTC.